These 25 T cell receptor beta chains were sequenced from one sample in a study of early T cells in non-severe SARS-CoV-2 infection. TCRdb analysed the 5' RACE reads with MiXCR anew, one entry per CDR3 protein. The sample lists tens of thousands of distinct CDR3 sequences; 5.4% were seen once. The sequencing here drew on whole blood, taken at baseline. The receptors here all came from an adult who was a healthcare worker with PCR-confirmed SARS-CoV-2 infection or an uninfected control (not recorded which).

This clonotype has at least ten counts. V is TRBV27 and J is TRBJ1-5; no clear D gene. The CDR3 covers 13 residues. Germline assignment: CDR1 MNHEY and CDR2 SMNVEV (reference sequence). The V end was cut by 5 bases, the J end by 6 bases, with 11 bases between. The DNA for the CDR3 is TGTGCCAGCAGTGTACAGCGGGCTCAGCCCCAGCATTTT. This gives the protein CASSVQRAQPQHF.

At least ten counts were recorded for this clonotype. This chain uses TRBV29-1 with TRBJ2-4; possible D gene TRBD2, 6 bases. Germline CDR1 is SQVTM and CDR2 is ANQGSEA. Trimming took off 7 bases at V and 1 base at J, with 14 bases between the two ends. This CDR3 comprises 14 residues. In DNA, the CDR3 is TGCAGCGCCGCCTTAGGGAGGGCCAAAAACATTCAGTACTTC. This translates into CSAALGRAKNIQYF. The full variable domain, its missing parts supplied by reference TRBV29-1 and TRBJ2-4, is SAVISQKPSRDICQRGTSLTIQCQVDSQVTMMFWYRQQPGQSLTLIATANQGSEATYESGFVIDKFPISRPNLTFSTLTVSNMSPEDSSIYLCSAALGRAKNIQYFGAGTRLSVL.

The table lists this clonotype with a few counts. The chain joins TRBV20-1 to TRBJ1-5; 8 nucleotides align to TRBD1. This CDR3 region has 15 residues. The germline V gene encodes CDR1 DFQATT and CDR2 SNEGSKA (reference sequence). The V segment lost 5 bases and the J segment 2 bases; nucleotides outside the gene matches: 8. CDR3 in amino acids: CSAGRQGNGNQPQHF. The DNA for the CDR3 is TGCAGTGCTGGAAGACAGGGGAATGGCAATCAGCCCCAGCATTTT.

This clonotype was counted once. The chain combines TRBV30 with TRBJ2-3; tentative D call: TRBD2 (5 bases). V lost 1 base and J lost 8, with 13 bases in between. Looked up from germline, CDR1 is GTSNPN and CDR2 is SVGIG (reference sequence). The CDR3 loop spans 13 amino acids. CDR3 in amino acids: CAWSGNEGGTQYF. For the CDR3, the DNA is TGTGCCTGGAGTGGTAACGAGGGTGGTACGCAGTATTTT. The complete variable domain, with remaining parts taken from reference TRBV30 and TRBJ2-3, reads SQTIHQWPATLVQPVGSPLSLECTVEGTSNPNLYWYRQAAGRGLQLLFYSVGIGQISSEVPQNLSASRPQDRQFILSSKKLLLSDSGFYLCAWSGNEGGTQYFGPGTRLTVL.

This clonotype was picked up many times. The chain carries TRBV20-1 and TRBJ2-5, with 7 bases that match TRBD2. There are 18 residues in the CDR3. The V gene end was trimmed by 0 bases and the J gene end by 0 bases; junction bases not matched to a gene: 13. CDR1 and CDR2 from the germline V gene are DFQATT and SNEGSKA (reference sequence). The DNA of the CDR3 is TGCAGTGCTAGAGATCTGAGAGAGGGGACTAAAGACCAAGAGACCCAGTACTTC. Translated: CSARDLREGTKDQETQYF.

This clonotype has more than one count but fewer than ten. The CDR3 region is CASSQEWETQYF. CDR3 DNA sequence: TGTGCCAGCAGCCAAGAATGGGAGACCCAGTACTTC. This chain joins TRBV3-1 and TRBJ2-5; D is undetermined. Germline-derived CDR1 and CDR2 are LGHDT and YNNKEL (reference sequence). The CDR3 is 12 amino acids. V dropped 0 bases and J dropped 5 bases, with 4 bases sitting between them.

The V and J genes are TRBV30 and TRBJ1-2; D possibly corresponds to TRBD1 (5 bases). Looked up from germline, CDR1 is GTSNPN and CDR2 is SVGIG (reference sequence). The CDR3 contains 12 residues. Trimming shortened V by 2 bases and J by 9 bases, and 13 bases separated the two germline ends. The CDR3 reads CAWSTGGDRYTF. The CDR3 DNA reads TGTGCCTGGAGTACGGGGGGTGATCGCTACACCTTC.

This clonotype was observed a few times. CDR3 protein: CASSIAGTGTDEQFF. The CDR3 bases are TGTGCCAGTAGTATAGCCGGGACAGGGACGGATGAGCAGTTCTTC. The V gene is TRBV19, the J gene TRBJ2-1; 9 nucleotides align to TRBD1. J lost 8 bases, V lost 1 base, and 6 bases had no gene match. This CDR3 is built from 15 residues. In germline, CDR1 is LNHDA, CDR2 SQIVND (reference sequence).

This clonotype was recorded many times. CDR3 nucleotide sequence: TGTGCCAGCAGTTACTCTAGCGGGAGCTCCTACGAGCAGTACTTC. Protein: CASSYSSGSSYEQYF. V gene TRBV6-5 combines with J gene TRBJ2-7; 9 nucleotides align to TRBD2. Per germline, CDR1 MNHEY and CDR2 SVGAGI. The CDR3 consists of 15 residues. V gave up 0 bases and J gave up 0 bases; unmatched junction bases: 0.

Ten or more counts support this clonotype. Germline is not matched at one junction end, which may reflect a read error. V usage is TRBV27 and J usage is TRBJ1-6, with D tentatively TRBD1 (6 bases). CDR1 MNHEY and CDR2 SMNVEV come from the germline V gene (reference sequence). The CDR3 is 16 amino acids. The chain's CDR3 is CASSLKGGIYSSPLHF. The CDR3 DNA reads TGTGCCAGCAGTTTAAAGGGGGGGATTTATAGTTCACCCCTCCACTTT.

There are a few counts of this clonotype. The CDR3 region is CASSLVPLTGNGYTF. The CDR3 region has the DNA TGTGCCAGCAGCTTAGTTCCCCTGACAGGGAACGGCTACACCTTC. This chain connects TRBV7-2 to TRBJ1-2; 7 nucleotides match TRBD1. Trimming at V came to 1 base and at J to 8 bases, leaving 10 bases not matched to a gene. The CDR3 covers 15 residues. Germline CDR1 is SGHTA and CDR2 is FQGNSA.

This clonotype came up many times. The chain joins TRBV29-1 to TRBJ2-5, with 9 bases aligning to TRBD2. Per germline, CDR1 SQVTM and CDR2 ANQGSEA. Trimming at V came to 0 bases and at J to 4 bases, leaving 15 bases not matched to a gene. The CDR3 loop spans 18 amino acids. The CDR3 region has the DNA TGCAGCGTTGAAGACCCGCAACTAGCGGGTTTCGGTATAGAGACCCAGTACTTC. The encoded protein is CSVEDPQLAGFGIETQYF.

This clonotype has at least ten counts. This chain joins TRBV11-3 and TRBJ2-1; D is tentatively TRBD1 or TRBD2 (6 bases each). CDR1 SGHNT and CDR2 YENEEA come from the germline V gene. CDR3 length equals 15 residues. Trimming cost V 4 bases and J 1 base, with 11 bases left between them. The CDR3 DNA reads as TGTGCCAGCAGCTCAGGGGACTCTTCCTACAATGAGCAGTTCTTC. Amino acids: CASSSGDSSYNEQFF.

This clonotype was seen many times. The CDR3 sequence is CASSEGVTDTDTQYF. The DNA of the CDR3 is TGTGCCAGCAGTGAAGGTGTGACAGACACAGATACGCAGTATTTT. V is TRBV6-1 and J is TRBJ2-3, with a possible D match to TRBD1 (5 bases). The CDR3 totals 15 residues. Germline V lookup: CDR1 MNHNS, CDR2 SASEGT. Between the trimmed V and J ends, which lost 1 base and 2 bases, there was a span of 10 bases.

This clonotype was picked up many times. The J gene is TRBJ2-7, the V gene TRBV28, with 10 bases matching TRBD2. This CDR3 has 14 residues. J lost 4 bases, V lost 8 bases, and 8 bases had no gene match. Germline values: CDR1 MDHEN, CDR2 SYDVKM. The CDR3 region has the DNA TGTGCCAGCCAGACAGCGGGAGGGCCATACGAGCAGTACTTC. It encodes CASQTAGGPYEQYF.

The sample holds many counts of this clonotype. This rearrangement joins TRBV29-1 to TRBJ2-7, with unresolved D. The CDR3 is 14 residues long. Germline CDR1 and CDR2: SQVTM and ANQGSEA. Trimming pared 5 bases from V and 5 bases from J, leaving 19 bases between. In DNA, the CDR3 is TGCAGCGTTAACCCCTCCGGGCCTAGTGACGAGCAGTACTTC. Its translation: CSVNPSGPSDEQYF.

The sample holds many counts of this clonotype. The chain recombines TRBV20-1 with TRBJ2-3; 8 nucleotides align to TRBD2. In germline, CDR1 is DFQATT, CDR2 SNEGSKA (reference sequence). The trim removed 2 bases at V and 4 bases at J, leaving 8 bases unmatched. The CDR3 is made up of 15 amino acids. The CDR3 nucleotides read TGCAGTGCTAGAAGTCGAGCGGGAGCGCCAGATACGCAGTATTTT. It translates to CSARSRAGAPDTQYF.

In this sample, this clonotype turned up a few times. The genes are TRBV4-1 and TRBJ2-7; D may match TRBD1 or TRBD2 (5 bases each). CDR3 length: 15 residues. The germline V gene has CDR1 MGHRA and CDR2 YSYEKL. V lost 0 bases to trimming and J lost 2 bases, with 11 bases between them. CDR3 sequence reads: CASSQENRGAYEQYF. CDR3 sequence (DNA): TGCGCCAGCAGCCAAGAAAATCGGGGCGCCTACGAGCAGTACTTC.

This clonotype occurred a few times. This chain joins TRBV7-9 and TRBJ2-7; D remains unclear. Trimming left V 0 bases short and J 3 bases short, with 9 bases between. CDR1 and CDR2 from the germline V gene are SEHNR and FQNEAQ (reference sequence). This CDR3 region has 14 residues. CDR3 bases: TGTGCCAGCAGCTTAGCCGCCAGCTACTACGAGCAGTACTTC. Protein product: CASSLAASYYEQYF.

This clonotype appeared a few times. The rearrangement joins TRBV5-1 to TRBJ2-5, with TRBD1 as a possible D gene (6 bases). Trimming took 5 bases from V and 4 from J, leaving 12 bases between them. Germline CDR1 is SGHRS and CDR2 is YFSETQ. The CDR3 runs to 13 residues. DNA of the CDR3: TGCGCCAGCAGAAGGGGGTCCGGAGAGACCCAGTACTTC. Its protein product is CASRRGSGETQYF.

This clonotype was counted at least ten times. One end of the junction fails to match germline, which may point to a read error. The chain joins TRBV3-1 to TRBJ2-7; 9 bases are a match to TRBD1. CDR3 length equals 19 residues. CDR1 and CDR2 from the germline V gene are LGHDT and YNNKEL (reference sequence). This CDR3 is CASSQVRLRDRVGGVEKYF. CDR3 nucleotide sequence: TGTGCCAGCAGCCAAGTCCGGCTCCGGGACAGGGTCGGTGGAGTCGAGAAGTACTTC.

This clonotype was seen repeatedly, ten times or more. CDR3 coding DNA: TGTGCCAGCAGCCAAGAGGGGCATAGACTCTACAATGAGCAGTTCTTC. Translation: CASSQEGHRLYNEQFF. The chain combines TRBV3-1 with TRBJ2-1, with a weak D call TRBD1 (5 bases). The ends were cut back, 0 bases at V and 3 bases at J, with 12 bases in the middle. The CDR3 has 16 amino acids. Germline-derived CDR1 and CDR2 are LGHDT and YNNKEL (reference sequence).

In DNA, the CDR3 is TGTGCCAGCAGCAAGACAGGGAGGAGCGAGCAGTACTTC. Translating gives CASSKTGRSEQYF. V usage is TRBV7-6 and J usage is TRBJ2-7; perhaps TRBD1 as D (7 bases). The CDR3 covers 13 residues. Trimming stripped 5 bases from V and 6 bases from J, with 14 bases between. Germline values: CDR1 SGHVS, CDR2 FNYEAQ.

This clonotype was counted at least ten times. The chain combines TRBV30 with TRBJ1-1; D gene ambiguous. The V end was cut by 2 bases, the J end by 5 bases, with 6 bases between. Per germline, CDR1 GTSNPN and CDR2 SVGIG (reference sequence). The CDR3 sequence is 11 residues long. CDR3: CAWSLGTEAFF. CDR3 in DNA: TGTGCCTGGAGTCTCGGGACTGAAGCTTTCTTT.

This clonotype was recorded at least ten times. This chain's CDR3 is CASSPAGTSPNNEQFF. Written as DNA, the CDR3 is TGTGCCAGCAGTCCTGCCGGGACTAGTCCAAACAATGAGCAGTTCTTC. V usage is TRBV28 and J usage is TRBJ2-1, with 8 bases fitting TRBD2. V lost 5 bases, J lost 5 bases, and 11 bases stayed unmatched. The CDR3 consists of 16 residues. The germline CDR1 and CDR2 sequences are MDHEN and SYDVKM.